The rows below give T cell receptor beta chains drawn from one sample of a study of TIL therapy for anti-PD-1-resistant metastatic lung cancer. Using immunoSEQ multiplex PCR, the repertoire was profiled, and TCRdb retains in-frame clones only, with some absent. The data contain about 36,000 clones, more than 60% of them singletons. Material: blood, obtained at baseline. The receptors here all came from a person between 30 and 80 years old with non-small cell lung cancer. CDR3s include the opening cysteine and the closing phenylalanine or tryptophan. D genes are given only for firm matches. Rows may omit the clone size; those that give it use once, few, many or a size class.

12	TRBV28	NA	TRBJ2-7	NA	CASSPPGYEQYF	TGTGCCAGCAGCCCACCGGGGTACGAGCAGTACTTC
12	TRBV6-5	NA	TRBJ1-4	NA	CAAGDINEKLFF	TGTGCTGCAGGGGACATTAATGAAAAACTGTTTTTT
14	TRBV19	NA	TRBJ1-5	NA	CASSIQGYNQPQHF	TGTGCCAGTAGTATTCAGGGTTACAATCAGCCCCAGCATTTT
17	TRBV7-9	TRBD2	TRBJ2-1	NA	CASSPRGSGGINNEQFF	TGTGCCAGCAGCCCGAGGGGGAGCGGGGGGATAAACAATGAGCAGTTCTTC
16	TRBV27	TRBD1	TRBJ1-6	NA	CASSSYRGQGNSPLHF	TGTGCCAGCAGTTCCTACCGGGGACAGGGGAATTCACCCCTCCACTTT
13	TRBV28	NA	TRBJ1-2	NA	CASSSLRGLGYTF	TGTGCCAGCAGTTCCCTTCGAGGTTTGGGCTACACCTTC
15	TRBV4-3	NA	TRBJ1-5	few	CASSQDLGTNQPQHF	TGCGCCAGCAGCCAAGATCTTGGCACTAATCAGCCCCAGCATTTT
15	TRBV7-2	NA	TRBJ2-7	once	CASSLAQGGDYEQYF	TGTGCCAGCAGCTTAGCCCAGGGGGGGGACTACGAGCAGTACTTC
14	TRBV28	TRBD1	TRBJ2-7	NA	CASSRQGTPYEQYF	TGTGCCAGCAGTCGACAGGGGACCCCCTACGAGCAGTACTTC
15	TRBV5-5	NA	TRBJ2-1	NA	CASSLVTGSYNEQFF	TGTGCCAGCAGCTTGGTTACTGGTTCCTACAATGAGCAGTTCTTC
14	TRBV7-2	TRBD2	TRBJ2-3	NA	CASSFSGGKDTQYF	TGTGCCAGCAGCTTTAGCGGGGGGAAGGATACGCAGTATTTT
13	TRBV5-4	NA	TRBJ1-2	NA	CASSSVGNYGYTF	TGTGCCAGCAGCTCAGTGGGCAACTATGGCTACACCTTC
16	TRBV14	TRBD2	TRBJ2-3	NA	CASSQLGTSATDTQYF	TGTGCCAGCAGCCAACTGGGGACTAGCGCCACAGATACGCAGTATTTT
18	TRBV5-1	TRBD2	TRBJ2-3	NA	CASSIGTSGDRPGRAQYF	TGCGCCAGCAGCATCGGGACTAGCGGGGACCGACCGGGGAGAGCGCAGTATTTT
15	TRBV7-2	NA	TRBJ1-2	NA	CASSPVGGTNYGYTF	TGTGCCAGCAGCCCGGTGGGAGGTACTAACTATGGCTACACCTTC
16	TRBV9	TRBD2	TRBJ2-3	NA	CASSVALAGGGDTQYF	TGTGCCAGCAGCGTAGCATTAGCGGGGGGTGGGGATACGCAGTATTTT
14	TRBV2	NA	TRBJ1-2	NA	CASLREVSNYGYTF	TGTGCCAGCTTGCGGGAGGTCAGTAACTATGGCTACACCTTC
13	TRBV7-8	NA	TRBJ1-5	NA	CASSKGHGQPQHF	TGTGCCAGCTCCAAGGGGCACGGGCAGCCCCAGCATTTT
14	TRBV19	TRBD1	TRBJ2-2	once	CASSPTGGTGELFF	TGTGCCAGTAGTCCGACAGGGGGCACCGGGGAGCTGTTTTTT
16	TRBV7-2	NA	TRBJ2-1	NA	CASSKGRSGIYNEQFF	TGTGCCAGCAGCAAAGGCCGTTCAGGGATCTACAATGAGCAGTTCTTC
14	TRBV29-1	TRBD1	TRBJ2-1	NA	CSVEDGTGQGEQFF	TGCAGCGTTGAAGATGGGACAGGGCAGGGTGAGCAGTTCTTC
17	TRBV4-3	TRBD2	TRBJ2-3	NA	CASSQERTGGPSDTQYF	TGCGCCAGCAGCCAAGAAAGGACGGGAGGGCCCTCAGATACGCAGTATTTT
15	TRBV4-2	NA	TRBJ2-5	NA	CASSQDLGQGETQYF	TGTGCCAGCAGCCAAGATCTTGGACAAGGGGAGACCCAGTACTTC